This T cell receptor beta chain is drawn from a study of immune reconstitution after stem cell transplant in scleroderma listed by TCRdb under 2017. Library preparation used RT-PCR. Sequencing was performed on an Illumina MiSeq. The public reads were run again by TCRdb, first through fastp at Q25 and then through MiXCR, and only productive beta chains were kept. Identical CDR3 protein sequences are pooled into one entry, listed with their most common genes and DNA. The sample profile shows some 3,500 distinct CDR3 sequences; 4.5% to 6.5% of them were found once. Just over 15% of the sample rests with the top ten. Per the germline V gene (reference sequence), DFQATT is the CDR1 and SNEGSKA is the CDR2. Including cysteine and phenylalanine, the CDR3 has 14 amino acids. The retained sequence is limited to the CDR3, 42 bases, with the frame set at the first base. V loses 0 bases at its end and J loses 5 bases; junction bases beyond the gene matches: 6.

Compared with the rest of its sample, this clonotype is medium-sized (0.01 to 0.1%). Its cognate antigen has yet to be identified. Base qualities are missing; no much larger clone stands one base away. This sequence uses TRBV20-1 and TRBJ2-7; 8 junctional bases match TRBD1. The clonotype comes from a female donor with systemic sclerosis. The sample was acquired before or after autologous hematopoietic stem cell transplantation (not recorded which). The CDR3 in this case is CSARDAQGADEQYF. The DNA is as follows: TGCAGTGCTAGAGATGCGCAGGGGGCAGACGAGCAGTACTTC.